This entry lists 17 T cell receptor beta chains sequenced from one sample in a study of shared clonotypes between healthy human individuals. This table comes from immunoSEQ multiplex PCR, and its TCRdb copy is limited to in-frame clones, with some not included. The profile shows about 1,900,000 clones, about 94% of them singletons. Naive CD8 populations comprised CD45RO-negative cells positively selected for CCR7, excluding terminally differentiated effector memory CD45RA+ cells. Sequencing used naive CD8+ T cells sorted from blood. These receptors originate from a man aged 18 to 29 in good health.

This clone was found once. The V and J genes are TRBV6-5 and TRBJ2-5, with no clear D. The CDR3 length is 14 residues. Germline assignment: CDR1 MNHEY and CDR2 SVGAGI. Between the trimmed V and J ends, which lost 1 base and 5 bases, there was a span of 11 bases. CDR3: CASSYFGQLETQYF. The CDR3 nucleotides are TGTGCCAGCAGTTACTTCGGCCAGCTCGAGACCCAGTACTTC.

This clone was seen just once. The chain couples TRBV6-5 to TRBJ2-3, with a possible D match to TRBD1 (8 bases). Germline CDR1 reads MNHEY; CDR2 reads SVGAGI. The CDR3 length is 14 residues. Trimming took off 6 bases at V and 6 bases at J, with 16 bases between the two ends. CDR3 residues: CASRPTGEGDTQYF. CDR3 nucleotide sequence: TGTGCCAGCAGACCGACAGGGGAGGGCGATACGCAGTATTTT.

V gene TRBV7-9 combines with J gene TRBJ2-2, with 10 bases lining up with TRBD1. CDR1 is SEHNR and CDR2 is FQNEAQ in the germline V gene (reference sequence). The CDR3 is made up of 17 amino acids. Trimming cost V 5 bases and J 4 bases; bases outside gene matches: 10. CDR3 bases: TGTGCCAGCAGCCCTGGACCGGGACAGGGGATCACCGGGGAGCTGTTTTTT. Amino acids: CASSPGPGQGITGELFF.

The chain employs TRBV7-9 and TRBJ2-5, with D perhaps TRBD2 (5 bases). The J call is uncertain, as TRBJ2-7 better fits the DNA end. The CDR3 runs 13 residues. The V gene's germline CDR1 is SEHNR and CDR2 FQNEAQ (reference sequence). This chain's CDR3 is CASSFPEGYEQYF. Written as DNA, the CDR3 is TGTGCCAGCAGCTTCCCCGAGGGTTACGAGCAGTACTTC.

The rearrangement links TRBV27 to TRBJ1-1; no clear D. V was cut by 8 bases and J by 0 bases, with 7 bases left in between. CDR3 length: 12 residues. The germline CDR1 and CDR2 sequences are MNHEY and SMNVEV (reference sequence). The CDR3 bases are TGTGCCAGCCGAGGGATGAACACTGAAGCTTTCTTT. The encoded protein is CASRGMNTEAFF.

The rearrangement joins TRBV6-1 to TRBJ2-6, with TRBD2 matching 13 bases. The CDR3 covers 19 residues. Per the germline V gene, CDR1 is MNHNS and CDR2 is SASEGT. V was pared by 4 bases and J by 2 bases, with 8 bases of the junction left unmatched. The CDR3 DNA is TGTGCCAGCAGTGTGGGACTAGCGGGACAAACAGCTGGGGCCAACGTCCTGACTTTC. Translation gives CASSVGLAGQTAGANVLTF.

The chain joins TRBV4-1 to TRBJ2-1; no firm D call. The V end lost 1 base, the J end lost 8 bases, and 15 bases lay between the germline ends. The CDR3 is made up of 15 amino acids. The germline V gene has CDR1 MGHRA and CDR2 YSYEKL. For the CDR3, the DNA is TGCGCCAGCAGCCAAGTGGAAGGTCTAGGCTATGAGCAGTTCTTC. As protein: CASSQVEGLGYEQFF.

This chain uses TRBV4-1 with TRBJ2-2; tentative D call: TRBD2 (5 bases). Between the trimmed V and J ends, which lost 5 bases and 4 bases, there was a span of 11 bases. Germline V CDR1 and CDR2: MGHRA, YSYEKL. The CDR3 totals 14 residues. CDR3 sequence (DNA): TGCGCCAGCAGCGAGAACACTAGCACCGGGGAGCTGTTTTTT. Amino acids: CASSENTSTGELFF.

The table lists this clone with a count of one. The rearrangement uses TRBV9 and TRBJ2-1, with TRBD2 matching over 10 bases. Germline CDR1 SGDLS, CDR2 YYNGEE. The CDR3 runs 17 residues. J gave up 2 bases and V 0 bases, and 5 bases lay outside the gene matches. CDR3 region: CASSVGEREGAYNEQFF. Written as DNA, the CDR3 is TGTGCCAGCAGCGTAGGGGAGCGGGAGGGCGCCTACAATGAGCAGTTCTTC. The variable domain in full, with the rest retrieved from reference TRBV9 and TRBJ2-1, is DSGVTQTPKHLITATGQRVTLRCSPRSGDLSVYWYQQSLDQGLQFLIQYYNGEERAKGNILERFSAQQFPDLHSELNLSSLELGDSALYFCASSVGEREGAYNEQFFGPGTRLTVL.

Note on this clone: The same CDR3 also results from other DNA sequences found in this sample. V gene TRBV27 combines with J gene TRBJ2-7, with 10 bases matching TRBD1. Germline assignment: CDR1 MNHEY and CDR2 SMNVEV (reference sequence). Trimming at V came to 5 bases and at J to 3 bases, leaving 4 bases not matched to a gene. The CDR3 is made up of 14 amino acids. CDR3 in DNA: TGTGCCAGCAGTCTCCGGGACAGGGGCTACGAGCAGTACTTC. Translating gives CASSLRDRGYEQYF.

This clone is a singleton in its sample. This chain uses TRBV27 with TRBJ2-7; D perhaps matches TRBD2 (5 bases). V was clipped by 8 bases and J by 4 bases, with 18 bases between them. The germline gives CDR1 MNHEY, CDR2 SMNVEV (reference sequence). The CDR3 contains 14 residues. The CDR3 bases are TGTGCCAGCCGTCTCAGCGGAGAAATGTACGAGCAGTACTTC. Its protein product is CASRLSGEMYEQYF.

This chain uses TRBV6-5 with TRBJ2-5; 12 bases fit TRBD2. The CDR3 is 16 amino acids. V lost 4 bases and J lost 0; bases outside the gene matches: 3. The germline gives CDR1 MNHEY, CDR2 SVGAGI. The CDR3 nucleotides read TGTGCCAGCAGTTCCCTAGCGGGAGGGTACCAAGAGACCCAGTACTTC. This translates into CASSSLAGGYQETQYF.

This clone was seen just once. The CDR3 DNA reads TGTGCCAGCAGCTTAGATCTCGCAGGGGGATATGTCGGCTACACCTTC. Amino acids: CASSLDLAGGYVGYTF. The chain combines TRBV7-9 with TRBJ1-2; 7 bases are a match to TRBD1. There are 16 residues in the CDR3. CDR1 and CDR2 from the germline V gene are SEHNR and FQNEAQ (reference sequence). V gave up 1 base and J gave up 8 bases; unmatched junction bases: 13.

The rearrangement links TRBV27 to TRBJ2-3; D is perhaps TRBD2 (5 bases). CDR1 and CDR2 (germline): MNHEY, SMNVEV (reference sequence). V lost 4 bases and J lost 3, with 8 bases in between. This CDR3 has 13 residues. The CDR3 loop reads CASSSLATDTQYF. The DNA for the CDR3 is TGTGCCAGCAGTTCGTTAGCGACAGATACGCAGTATTTT.

The V call is TRBV5-1, the J call TRBJ2-7; TRBD2 is a possible D gene (6 bases). Germline-derived CDR1 and CDR2 are SGHRS and YFSETQ. The V end lost 4 bases, the J end lost 1 base, and 18 bases lay between the germline ends. The CDR3 sequence is 16 residues long. The CDR3, as DNA: TGCGCCAGCAGCACAGGAACCGGGACTCCTTCCTACGAGCAGTACTTC. Residues: CASSTGTGTPSYEQYF.

To note about this clone: Other DNA sequences in the same sample also yield this CDR3. CDR3 sequence (DNA): TGTGCCAGCAGTTTTAGGGCTCCGCCCTACGAGCAGTACTTC. Encoded protein: CASSFRAPPYEQYF. The J gene is TRBJ2-7, the V gene TRBV27; D unclear. Looked up from germline, CDR1 is MNHEY and CDR2 is SMNVEV (reference sequence). V lost 3 bases, J lost 2 bases, and 11 bases lay in between. This CDR3 spans 14 amino acids.

With respect to this clone: Other DNA variants within this sample encode the same CDR3. V usage is TRBV6-6 and J usage is TRBJ2-1, with D possibly being TRBD2 (6 bases). There are 14 residues in the CDR3. V was clipped by 8 bases and J by 1 base, with 12 bases between them. Germline-derived CDR1 and CDR2 are MNHNY and SVGAGI (reference sequence). The CDR3 nucleotides read TGTGCCAGCCTCGGGGGTAGTTCCTACAATGAGCAGTTCTTC. Protein: CASLGGSSYNEQFF.